This passage covers 9 T cell receptor beta chains from one sample sequenced in a study of T cells in Graves' hyperthyroidism and ophthalmopathy. Amplification of TCR beta CDR3 regions used RNA as the template. The HTBI primer set was used in a first-round RT-PCR of the TCR CDR3. TCRdb used MiXCR to reprocess the multiplex PCR reads, holding one entry per CDR3 protein. Of fewer than 900,000 distinct CDR3 sequences in the sample, about a sixth are singletons; the top ten hold 8.4%. The source material was blood. These receptors were taken from a man aged 18 to 29 with Graves' hyperthyroidism.

The chain joins TRBV3-1 to TRBJ2-7; maybe TRBD1 (6 bases). CDR1 is LGHDT, CDR2 YNNKEL, per germline (reference sequence). The CDR3 contains 12 residues. V was clipped by 6 bases and J by 3 bases, with 9 bases between them. The CDR3 spells CASRPGVYEQYF. CDR3 coding DNA: TGTGCCAGCAGACCAGGGGTCTACGAGCAGTACTTC.

V usage is TRBV19 and J usage is TRBJ1-6; no clear D. CDR3 length: 13 amino acids. V lost 5 bases, J lost 10 bases, and 12 bases lay in between. Germline lookup yields CDR1 LNHDA and CDR2 SQIVND (reference sequence). The CDR3 reads CASSSTLGSPLHF. CDR3 sequence (DNA): TGTGCCAGTAGTTCGACACTCGGCTCACCCCTCCACTTT.

This clonotype was picked up a small number of times. This may be a read error, as it is one base from a much larger clone. This chain uses TRBV28 with TRBJ2-7; TRBD1 is a possible D gene (6 bases). Germline V gene sequence: CDR1 MDHEN, CDR2 SYDVKM. The CDR3 has 16 residues. The CDR3 protein is CANSSDSWQGYYEQYF. Here the CDR3 DNA reads TGTGCCAACAGTTCCGATTCGTGGCAGGGGTATTACGAGCAGTACTTC. The full variable domain, in which reference TRBV28 and TRBJ2-7 provide the parts outside the CDR3, is DVKVTQSSRYLVKRTGEKVFLECVQDMDHENMFWYRQDPGLGLRLIYFSYDVKMKEKGDIPEGYSVSREKKERFSLILESASTNQTSMYLCANSSDSWQGYYEQYFGPGTRLTVT.

There are a few counts of this clonotype. This chain connects TRBV20-1 to TRBJ2-3; 7 bases fit TRBD2. Trimming removed 2 bases from V and 8 bases from J; junction bases left unmatched: 7. The CDR3 consists of 13 residues. The germline gives CDR1 DFQATT, CDR2 SNEGSKA (reference sequence). Here the CDR3 DNA reads TGCAGTGCTAGACCAGACGCGGGGGTTACGCAGTATTTT. As protein: CSARPDAGVTQYF.

The gene calls are TRBV5-1 and TRBJ2-1; D call uncertain. V lost 0 bases to trimming and J lost 7 bases, with 11 bases between them. Germline assignment: CDR1 SGHRS and CDR2 YFSETQ. The CDR3 sequence is 14 residues long. The CDR3 loop is CASSLDYEWNEQFF. The CDR3 DNA reads TGCGCCAGCAGCTTGGATTACGAGTGGAATGAGCAGTTCTTC.

The CDR3 region is CSARDVQWSFSQPQHF. CDR3 nucleotide sequence: TGCAGTGCTAGAGATGTCCAGTGGAGTTTTAGTCAGCCCCAGCATTTT. This chain connects TRBV20-1 to TRBJ1-5; no firm D call. The CDR3 covers 16 residues. Per germline, CDR1 DFQATT and CDR2 SNEGSKA (reference sequence). V lost 0 bases to trimming and J lost 6 bases, with 18 bases between them.

In nucleotides, the CDR3 is TGTGCCAGTAGTATAGCACAGGGGCTAACCGGGGAGCTGTTTTTT. It encodes CASSIAQGLTGELFF. The chain employs TRBV19 and TRBJ2-2; 7 bases are shared with TRBD1. V lost 1 base and J lost 5; bases outside the gene matches: 4. The CDR3 totals 15 residues. The germline gives CDR1 LNHDA, CDR2 SQIVND (reference sequence).

This clonotype has at least ten counts. This sequence joins TRBV2 and TRBJ1-5; TRBD1 matches 9 bases. This CDR3 is 15 amino acids long. Germline values: CDR1 SNHLY, CDR2 FYNNEI. J lost 7 bases, V lost 4 bases, and 8 bases had no gene match. CDR3 amino acids: CASSAGDRVGQPQHF. CDR3 coding DNA: TGTGCCAGCAGTGCGGGGGACAGGGTAGGACAGCCCCAGCATTTT.

This clonotype came up a few times. J is TRBJ1-5 and V is TRBV20-1; D remains ambiguous. From germline, CDR1 is DFQATT and CDR2 SNEGSKA (reference sequence). Trimming removed 4 bases from V and 0 bases from J, with 16 bases in between. The CDR3 has 16 amino acids. The CDR3 DNA is TGCAGTGCTATGGGGAACCGGGGTGATAGCAATCAGCCCCAGCATTTT. The encoded protein is CSAMGNRGDSNQPQHF.